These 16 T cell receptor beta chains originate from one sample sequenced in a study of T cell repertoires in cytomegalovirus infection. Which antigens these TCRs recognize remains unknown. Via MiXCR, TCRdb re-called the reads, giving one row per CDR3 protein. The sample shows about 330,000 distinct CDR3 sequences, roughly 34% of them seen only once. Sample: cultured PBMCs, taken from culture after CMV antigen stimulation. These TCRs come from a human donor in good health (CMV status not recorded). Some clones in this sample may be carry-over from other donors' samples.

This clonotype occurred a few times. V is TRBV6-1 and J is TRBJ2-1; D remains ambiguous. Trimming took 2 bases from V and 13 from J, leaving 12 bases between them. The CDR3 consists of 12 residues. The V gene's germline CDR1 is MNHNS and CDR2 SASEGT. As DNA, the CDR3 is TGTGCCAGCAGTGAATGGCACCCAAGCCAGTTCTTC. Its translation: CASSEWHPSQFF.

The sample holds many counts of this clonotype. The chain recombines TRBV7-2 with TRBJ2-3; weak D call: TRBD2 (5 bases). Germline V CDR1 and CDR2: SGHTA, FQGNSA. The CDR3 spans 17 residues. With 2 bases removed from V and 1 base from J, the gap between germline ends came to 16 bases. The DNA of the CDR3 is TGTGCCAGCAGCTTATCACTTCTTAGCGTTGGCACAGATACGCAGTATTTT. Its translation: CASSLSLLSVGTDTQYF.

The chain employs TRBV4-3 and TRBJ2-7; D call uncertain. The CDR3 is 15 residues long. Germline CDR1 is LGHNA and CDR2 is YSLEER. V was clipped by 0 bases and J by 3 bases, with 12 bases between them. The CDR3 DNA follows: TGCGCCAGCAGCCAAGAGAACCTCCCAGGCTACGAGCAGTACTTC. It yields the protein CASSQENLPGYEQYF.

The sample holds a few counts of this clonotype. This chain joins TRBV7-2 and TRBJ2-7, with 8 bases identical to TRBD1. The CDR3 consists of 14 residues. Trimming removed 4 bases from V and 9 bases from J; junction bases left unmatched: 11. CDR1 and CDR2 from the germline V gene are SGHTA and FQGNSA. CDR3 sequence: CASSSGTGYDGQYF. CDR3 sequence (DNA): TGTGCCAGCAGCTCCGGGACAGGCTACGATGGGCAGTACTTC.

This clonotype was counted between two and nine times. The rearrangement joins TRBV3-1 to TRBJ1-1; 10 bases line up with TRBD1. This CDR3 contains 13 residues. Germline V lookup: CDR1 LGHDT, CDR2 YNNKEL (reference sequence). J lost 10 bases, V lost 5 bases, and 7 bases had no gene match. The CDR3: CASSWRQGAGAFF. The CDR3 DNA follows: TGTGCCAGCAGCTGGCGACAGGGGGCCGGAGCTTTCTTT. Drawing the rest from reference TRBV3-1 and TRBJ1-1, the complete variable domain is DTAVSQTPKYLVTQMGNDKSIKCEQNLGHDTMYWYKQDSKKFLKIMFSYNNKELIINETVPNRFSPKSPDKAHLNLHINSLELGDSAVYFCASSWRQGAGAFFGQGTRLTVV.

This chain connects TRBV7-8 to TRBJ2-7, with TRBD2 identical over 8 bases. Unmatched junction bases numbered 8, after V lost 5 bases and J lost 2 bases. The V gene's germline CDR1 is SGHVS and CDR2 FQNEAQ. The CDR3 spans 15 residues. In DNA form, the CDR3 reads TGTGCCAGCAGCCACGGGGGGGGGAGCACCTACGAGCAGTACGTC. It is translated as CASSHGGGSTYEQYV.

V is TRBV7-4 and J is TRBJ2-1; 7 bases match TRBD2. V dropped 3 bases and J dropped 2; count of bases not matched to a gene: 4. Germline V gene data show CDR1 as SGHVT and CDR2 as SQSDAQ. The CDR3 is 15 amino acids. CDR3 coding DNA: TGTGCCAGCAGCTTTGAGCGGGATACCTACAATGAGCAGTTCTTC. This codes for CASSFERDTYNEQFF.

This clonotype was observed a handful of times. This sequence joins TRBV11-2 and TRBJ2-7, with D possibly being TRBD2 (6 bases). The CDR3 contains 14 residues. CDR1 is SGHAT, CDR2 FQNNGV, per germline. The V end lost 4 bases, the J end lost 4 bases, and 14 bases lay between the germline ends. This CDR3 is CASSSLAGRYEQYV. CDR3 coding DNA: TGTGCCAGCAGCTCTCTTGCGGGGAGATACGAGCAGTACGTC.

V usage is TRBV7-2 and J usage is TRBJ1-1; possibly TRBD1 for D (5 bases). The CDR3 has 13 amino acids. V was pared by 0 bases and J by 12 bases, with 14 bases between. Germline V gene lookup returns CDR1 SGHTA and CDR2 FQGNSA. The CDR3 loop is CASSLAGIGGPFF. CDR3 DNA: TGTGCCAGCAGCTTAGCAGGAATCGGGGGTCCTTTCTTT.

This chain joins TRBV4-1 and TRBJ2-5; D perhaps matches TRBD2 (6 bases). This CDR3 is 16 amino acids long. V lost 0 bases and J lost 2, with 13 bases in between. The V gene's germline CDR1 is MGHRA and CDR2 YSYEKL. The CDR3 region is CASSQDWREGQETQYF. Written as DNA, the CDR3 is TGCGCCAGCAGCCAAGATTGGAGGGAAGGACAAGAGACCCAGTACTTC.

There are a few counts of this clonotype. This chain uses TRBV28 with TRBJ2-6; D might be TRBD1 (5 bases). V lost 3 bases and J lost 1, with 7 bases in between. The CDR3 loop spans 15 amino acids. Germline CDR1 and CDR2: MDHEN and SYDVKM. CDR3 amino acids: CASSFRGSGANVLTF. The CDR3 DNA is TGTGCCAGCAGTTTTAGGGGATCTGGGGCCAACGTCCTGACTTTC. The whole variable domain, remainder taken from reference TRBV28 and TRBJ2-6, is DVKVTQSSRYLVKRTGEKVFLECVQDMDHENMFWYRQDPGLGLRLIYFSYDVKMKEKGDIPEGYSVSREKKERFSLILESASTNQTSMYLCASSFRGSGANVLTFGAGSRLTVL.

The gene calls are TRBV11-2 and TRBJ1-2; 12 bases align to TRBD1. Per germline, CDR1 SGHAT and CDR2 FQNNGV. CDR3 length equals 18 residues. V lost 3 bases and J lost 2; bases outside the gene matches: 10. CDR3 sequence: CASSFTGTGGSGNYGYTF. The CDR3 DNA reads TGTGCCAGCAGCTTCACCGGGACAGGGGGCTCGGGGAACTATGGCTACACCTTC.

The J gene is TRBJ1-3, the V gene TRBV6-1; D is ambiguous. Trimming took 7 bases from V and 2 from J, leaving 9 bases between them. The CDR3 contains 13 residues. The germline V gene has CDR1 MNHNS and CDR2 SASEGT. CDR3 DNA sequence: TGTGCCAGCATCGAGGCGACTGGAAACACCATATATTTT. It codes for CASIEATGNTIYF.

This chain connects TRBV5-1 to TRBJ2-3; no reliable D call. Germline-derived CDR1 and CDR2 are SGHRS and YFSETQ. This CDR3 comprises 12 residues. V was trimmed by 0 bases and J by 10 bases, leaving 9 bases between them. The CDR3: CASSLGVAAQYF. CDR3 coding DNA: TGCGCCAGCAGCTTGGGTGTGGCCGCGCAGTATTTT.

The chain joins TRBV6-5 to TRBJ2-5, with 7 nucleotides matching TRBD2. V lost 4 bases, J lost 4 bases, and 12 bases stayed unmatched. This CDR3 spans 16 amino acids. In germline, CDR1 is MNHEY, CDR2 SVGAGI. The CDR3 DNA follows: TGTGCCAGCAGTTCTCCCGGCGGGAGCGGCGGAGAGACCCAGTACTTC. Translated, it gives CASSSPGGSGGETQYF.

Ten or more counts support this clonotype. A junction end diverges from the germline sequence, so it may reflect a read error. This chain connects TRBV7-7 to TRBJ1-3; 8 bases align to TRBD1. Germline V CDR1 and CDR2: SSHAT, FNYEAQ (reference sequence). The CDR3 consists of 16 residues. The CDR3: CASSAGTGSSGNTIYF. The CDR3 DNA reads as TGTGCTAGCAGCGCCGGGACAGGAAGCTCTGGAAACACCATATATTTT. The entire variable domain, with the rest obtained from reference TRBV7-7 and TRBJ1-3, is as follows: GAGVSQSPRYKVTKRGQDVTLRCDPISSHATLYWYQQALGQGPEFLTYFNYEAQPDKSGLPSDRFSAERPEGSISTLTIQRTEQRDSAMYRCASSAGTGSSGNTIYFGEGSWLTVV.